Below are 26 T cell receptor beta chains sequenced from a single sample in a study of cytomegalovirus exposure and HLA in healthy donors. The PCR had 60 Vbeta and 13 Jbeta primers. Profiled with immunoSEQ multiplex PCR; TCRdb holds only in-frame clones, not every one. Of 100,000 to 150,000 clones listed, under 90% are singletons. What was sequenced was PBMCs. The source is a woman in her thirties or forties in good health and CMV-seronegative.

The V gene is TRBV6-5, the J gene TRBJ1-6; TRBD1 might be the D (5 bases). V lost 4 bases, J lost 9 bases, and 13 bases lay in between. Germline V gives CDR1 MNHEY, CDR2 SVGAGI. This CDR3 is built from 14 residues. CDR3 amino acids: CASSSGRVGSPLHF. In nucleotides, the CDR3 is TGTGCCAGCAGTTCTGGCAGGGTGGGTTCACCCCTCCACTTT.

This clone has only one observation. The chain joins TRBV28 to TRBJ2-3, with TRBD2 as a possible D gene (5 bases). Germline V gene data show CDR1 as MDHEN and CDR2 as SYDVKM. The CDR3 contains 16 residues. Trimming took off 5 bases at V and 3 bases at J, with 18 bases between the two ends. In DNA form, the CDR3 reads TGTGCCAGCAGTACCCTCCGTGGGAGAGGGACAGATACGCAGTATTTT. Its translation is CASSTLRGRGTDTQYF.

The rearrangement joins TRBV18 to TRBJ2-2, with 8 positions matching TRBD1. Germline CDR1 is KGHSH and CDR2 is LQKENI. The length of the CDR3 is 14 residues. The ends lost 4 bases at V and 10 bases at J; junction bases unmatched: 8. This chain's CDR3 is CASSQGQGSVELFF. The CDR3, as DNA: TGTGCCAGCTCACAAGGACAGGGAAGCGTGGAGCTGTTTTTT. Full variable domain (remainder filled in from reference TRBV18 and TRBJ2-2): NAGVMQNPRHLVRRRGQEARLRCSPMKGHSHVYWYRQLPEEGLKFMVYLQKENIIDESGMPKERFSAEFPKEGPSILRIQQVVRGDSAAYFCASSQGQGSVELFFGEGSRLTVL.

The V call is TRBV2, the J call TRBJ2-3; a possible D gene is TRBD2 (5 bases). Between the trimmed V and J ends, which lost 4 bases and 2 bases, there was a span of 16 bases. Looked up from germline, CDR1 is SNHLY and CDR2 is FYNNEI. The CDR3 has 16 residues. The CDR3 is CASSGLAESFTDTQYF. CDR3 in DNA: TGTGCCAGCAGTGGCCTAGCAGAATCGTTCACAGATACGCAGTATTTT.

There are a few counts of this clone. The gene calls are TRBV2 and TRBJ2-5; 10 bases match TRBD1. The CDR3 runs 15 residues. In germline, CDR1 is SNHLY, CDR2 FYNNEI. With 6 bases clipped from V and 5 bases from J, the junction kept 9 bases outside the gene matches. CDR3 sequence: CASSPLRQGAETQYF. The CDR3 DNA reads TGTGCCAGCAGCCCCCTCCGACAGGGGGCGGAGACCCAGTACTTC.

V usage is TRBV7-6 and J usage is TRBJ2-5; D may be TRBD2 (5 bases). CDR1 and CDR2 (germline): SGHVS, FNYEAQ. The V end was cut by 1 base, the J end by 0 bases, with 9 bases between. The CDR3 has 15 amino acids. DNA of the CDR3: TGTGCCAGCAGCTTAGTGGGAGAAGACCAAGAGACCCAGTACTTC. Its translation: CASSLVGEDQETQYF.

In this sample, this clone turned up a few times. This chain uses TRBV15 with TRBJ2-3, with TRBD2 matching 7 bases. Germline assignment: CDR1 LNHNV and CDR2 YYDKDF (reference sequence). Germline trimming cut 8 bases from V and 2 bases from J; bases unmatched to any gene: 10. The CDR3 is 15 amino acids. DNA for the CDR3: TGTGCCACCGGGGCCGGGGGGATAGTCACAGATACGCAGTATTTT. The encoded protein is CATGAGGIVTDTQYF.

The genes are TRBV5-1 and TRBJ2-5; maybe TRBD2 (6 bases). The germline V and J ends were trimmed by 3 bases and 5 bases, with 14 bases remaining between them. CDR3 length: 14 amino acids. Germline V gene data show CDR1 as SGHRS and CDR2 as YFSETQ. DNA for the CDR3: TGCGCCAGCAGCTCAGGCGGGGAACGCGAGACCCAGTACTTC. Its translation: CASSSGGERETQYF.

The V and J genes are TRBV5-6 and TRBJ2-3; a possible D gene is TRBD2 (5 bases). Trimming took 4 bases from V and 0 from J, leaving 12 bases between them. This CDR3 spans 15 amino acids. Germline V gene lookup returns CDR1 SGHDT and CDR2 YYEEEE. The CDR3 loop is CASSAGLSSTDTQYF. The DNA for the CDR3 is TGTGCCAGCAGCGCTGGACTCTCCAGCACAGATACGCAGTATTTT.

The chain has TRBV6-5 and TRBJ1-4; 9 bases map to TRBD1. The CDR3 extends over 16 amino acids. With 4 bases clipped from V and 5 bases from J, the junction kept 8 bases outside the gene matches. From germline, CDR1 is MNHEY and CDR2 SVGAGI. The CDR3 reads CASSSYMTGGNEKLFF. DNA of the CDR3: TGTGCCAGCAGTTCCTATATGACAGGGGGGAATGAAAAACTGTTTTTT.

CDR3 coding DNA: TGCGCCAGCAGTGAACCGGGAAACTATGGCTACACCTTC. It codes for CASSEPGNYGYTF. This rearrangement joins TRBV10-2 to TRBJ1-2; D remains ambiguous. From germline, CDR1 is WSHSY and CDR2 SAAADI. V lost 3 bases, J lost 2 bases, and 7 bases lay in between. CDR3 size: 13 residues.

The chain recombines TRBV18 with TRBJ1-5, with D possibly matching TRBD1 (5 bases). V lost 0 bases and J lost 1, with 16 bases in between. Germline CDR1 is KGHSH and CDR2 is LQKENI. This CDR3 is built from 18 residues. The CDR3 DNA reads TGTGCCAGCTCACCACCCCTGGGGGGTGGATACAGCAATCAGCCCCAGCATTTT. This codes for CASSPPLGGGYSNQPQHF.

The V call is TRBV2, the J call TRBJ2-1, with D possibly being TRBD2 (6 bases). The CDR3 is 17 residues long. Trimming took 0 bases from V and 10 from J, leaving 22 bases between them. Germline CDR1 is SNHLY and CDR2 is FYNNEI. The CDR3 region has the DNA TGTGCCAGCAGTGAAGCGCTTTCGGGAGCACCCCTAGAGGAGCAGTTCTTC. Translating gives CASSEALSGAPLEEQFF.

V is TRBV20-1 and J is TRBJ2-7; no clear D. The germline V gene has CDR1 DFQATT and CDR2 SNEGSKA (reference sequence). The CDR3 has 11 amino acids. Between the trimmed V and J ends, which lost 2 bases and 3 bases, there was a span of 5 bases. The CDR3 reads CSARTSYEQYF. The CDR3 DNA reads TGCAGTGCTAGAACCAGCTACGAGCAGTACTTC.

This clone has only one observation. The rearrangement links TRBV5-1 to TRBJ2-5, with 10 bases that match TRBD1. Losses at the gene ends were 4 bases for V and 4 bases for J; bases not matched to a gene: 4. Germline V lookup: CDR1 SGHRS, CDR2 YFSETQ. CDR3 length equals 14 residues. The chain's CDR3 is CASSTGQGRETQYF. In DNA, the CDR3 is TGCGCCAGCAGCACGGGACAGGGGAGAGAGACCCAGTACTTC.

This clone turned up a few times. The rearrangement joins TRBV4-1 to TRBJ1-6, with D unresolved. The CDR3 runs 13 residues. The germline V gene has CDR1 MGHRA and CDR2 YSYEKL. Trimming cost V 4 bases and J 9 bases, with 10 bases left between them. The DNA for the CDR3 is TGCGCCAGCAGCCTTGGAGTTGGTTCACCCCTCCACTTT. Encoded protein: CASSLGVGSPLHF.

The rearrangement uses TRBV27 and TRBJ2-1; 12 bases match TRBD1. From germline, CDR1 is MNHEY and CDR2 SMNVEV (reference sequence). Trimming at V came to 3 bases and at J to 7 bases, leaving 7 bases not matched to a gene. This CDR3 is built from 16 residues. The CDR3 sequence: CASSLGRDRGLNEQFF. DNA for the CDR3: TGTGCCAGCAGTTTGGGCCGGGACAGGGGGCTGAATGAGCAGTTCTTC.

The rearrangement links TRBV9 to TRBJ2-1; 11 bases are shared with TRBD2. The CDR3 is made up of 17 amino acids. The junction had 9 bases not matched to a gene; V was cut back by 3 bases and J by 4 bases. The germline gives CDR1 SGDLS, CDR2 YYNGEE. CDR3 coding DNA: TGTGCCAGCAGCGAGAGACTAGCGGGGACCCGGTACAATGAGCAGTTCTTC. It is translated as CASSERLAGTRYNEQFF.

DNA of the CDR3: TGTGCCAGCAGCGACCCCCAGGCCCTGACAGTCCCCAACACTGAAGCTTTCTTT. Amino acids: CASSDPQALTVPNTEAFF. The rearrangement uses TRBV9 and TRBJ1-1, with D maybe TRBD1 (5 bases). V was pared by 3 bases and J by 2 bases, with 23 bases between. This CDR3 contains 18 residues. Germline CDR1 SGDLS, CDR2 YYNGEE.

In its sample, this clone was seen a few times. This chain uses TRBV6-6 with TRBJ1-4; TRBD1 is a possible D gene (6 bases). Trimming left V 2 bases short and J 0 bases short, with 10 bases between. The germline CDR1 and CDR2 sequences are MNHNY and SVGAGI (reference sequence). The CDR3 spans 16 residues. CDR3 loop: CASSYGQTATNEKLFF. The CDR3 DNA reads TGTGCCAGCAGTTACGGACAGACAGCAACTAATGAAAAACTGTTTTTT.

The chain employs TRBV9 and TRBJ1-1, with 8 bases that match TRBD1. Per the germline V gene, CDR1 is SGDLS and CDR2 is YYNGEE. The V segment lost 4 bases and the J segment 5 bases; nucleotides outside the gene matches: 7. The CDR3 has 14 residues. CDR3 in DNA: TGTGCCAGCAGCCCAGCAGGGGGCCGGACTGAAGCTTTCTTT. This encodes CASSPAGGRTEAFF. Full variable domain (rest looked up from reference TRBV9 and TRBJ1-1): DSGVTQTPKHLITATGQRVTLRCSPRSGDLSVYWYQQSLDQGLQFLIQYYNGEERAKGNILERFSAQQFPDLHSELNLSSLELGDSALYFCASSPAGGRTEAFFGQGTRLTVV.

The chain uses TRBV7-9 and TRBJ2-5, with 12 bases that match TRBD1. The junction had 3 bases not matched to a gene; V was cut back by 5 bases and J by 2 bases. This CDR3 comprises 15 residues. Germline lookup yields CDR1 SEHNR and CDR2 FQNEAQ (reference sequence). CDR3 nucleotides: TGTGCCAGCAGCCGGGACAGGGGGCAACAAGAGACCCAGTACTTC. Protein product: CASSRDRGQQETQYF.

V usage is TRBV5-1 and J usage is TRBJ1-1; a possible D gene is TRBD1 (5 bases). Germline V lookup: CDR1 SGHRS, CDR2 YFSETQ. This CDR3 spans 14 amino acids. V was trimmed by 3 bases and J by 0 bases, leaving 9 bases between them. As DNA, the CDR3 is TGCGCCAGCAGCTCCACGACAGTGAACACTGAAGCTTTCTTT. This sequence encodes CASSSTTVNTEAFF. Full variable domain (outside the CDR3, taken from reference TRBV5-1 and TRBJ1-1): KAGVTQTPRYLIKTRGQQVTLSCSPISGHRSVSWYQQTPGQGLQFLFEYFSETQRNKGNFPGRFSGRQFSNSRSEMNVSTLELGDSALYLCASSSTTVNTEAFFGQGTRLTVV.

The rearrangement joins TRBV13 to TRBJ2-3; D gene uncertain. CDR3 length: 11 residues. V lost 5 bases to trimming and J lost 4 bases, with 4 bases between them. Germline CDR1 is PRHDT and CDR2 is FYEKMQ (reference sequence). CDR3 DNA: TGTGCCAGCAGCCTCTCAGATACGCAGTATTTT. It encodes CASSLSDTQYF. The full variable domain, rest sourced from reference TRBV13 and TRBJ2-3, is AAGVIQSPRHLIKEKRETATLKCYPIPRHDTVYWYQQGPGQDPQFLISFYEKMQSDKGSIPDRFSAQQFSDYHSELNMSSLELGDSALYFCASSLSDTQYFGPGTRLTVL.

The chain recombines TRBV7-2 with TRBJ1-5; D is unresolved. CDR3 size: 13 residues. The V gene's germline CDR1 is SGHTA and CDR2 FQGNSA. The V and J ends lost 2 bases and 3 bases respectively, with 5 bases between them. The CDR3 DNA is TGTGCCAGCAGCTTATACAACAATCAGCCCCAGCATTTT. Translation gives CASSLYNNQPQHF.

This clone was seen just once. This chain joins TRBV19 and TRBJ1-5; a weak D match, TRBD1 (5 bases). Germline V lookup: CDR1 LNHDA, CDR2 SQIVND (reference sequence). Trimming took off 3 bases at V and 5 bases at J, with 29 bases between the two ends. CDR3 size: 20 residues. The CDR3 DNA is TGTGCCAGTAGTATCGCCTGGCTCTCTAACGCAGGGAGGCCCCATCAGCCCCAGCATTTT. Protein: CASSIAWLSNAGRPHQPQHF.